This entry describes one T cell receptor beta chain. This clone is a singleton in its sample. Its recognized antigen is unknown. Per-nucleotide qualities are absent, and no much larger clonotype sits a single base away. The data are from a study of technical replicates of blood from a few donors (dated by TCRdb to 2015 to 2018). Library generation was performed with the immunoSEQ multiplex PCR assay. TCRdb provides this immuneACCESS table in a form limited to in-frame rearrangements. Some clones are lacking; in checked studies, under half of them reflect an unresolved V gene, and why the rest are absent is not known. The sample table records about 68,000 clones; nearly 98% of these occur just once. 0.25% to 0.35% of the sample is in the top ten clones. There are 13 amino acids in the CDR3, from cysteine to phenylalanine inclusive. Kept here is only the CDR3 DNA, which spans 39 bases and is read in frame from base 1. CDR1 and CDR2, looked up from the germline V gene (reference sequence), are LNHDA and SQIVND. V is cut by 2 bases and J by 2 bases, and the space between the germline ends is 6 bases.

The chain was built from TRBV19 and TRBJ2-5; the D segment cannot be called with confidence. The TCR was taken from a human donor in good health. Source material: T cells isolated from PBMCs. CDR3 loop: CASSIQIQETQYF. The nucleotide sequence is TGTGCCAGTAGTATACAGATTCAAGAGACCCAGTACTTC.